This T cell receptor beta chain was captured in a study of graft-versus-host responses after intestinal transplantation. Here immunoSEQ multiplex PCR was the method, and the copy in TCRdb shows in-frame clones only, minus some. The sample yields 96,000 or so clones, 92% seen once. This clone is a singleton in its sample. Its antigen is unknown. The CDR3 extends over 15 amino acids. V was cut by 4 bases and J by 0 bases, with 10 bases left in between. Germline CDR1 and CDR2: MDHEN and SYDVKM. The chain joins TRBV28 to TRBJ1-5; maybe TRBD1 (5 bases). The receptor comes from a human donor who received an intestinal transplant. The input for sequencing was unstimulated CD4+ T cells sorted from spleen or lymph node cells, taken before intestinal transplant. The CDR3 protein is CASSSGHYSNQPQHF. CDR3 nucleotide sequence: TGTGCCAGCAGTTCCGGACACTATAGCAATCAGCCCCAGCATTTT.